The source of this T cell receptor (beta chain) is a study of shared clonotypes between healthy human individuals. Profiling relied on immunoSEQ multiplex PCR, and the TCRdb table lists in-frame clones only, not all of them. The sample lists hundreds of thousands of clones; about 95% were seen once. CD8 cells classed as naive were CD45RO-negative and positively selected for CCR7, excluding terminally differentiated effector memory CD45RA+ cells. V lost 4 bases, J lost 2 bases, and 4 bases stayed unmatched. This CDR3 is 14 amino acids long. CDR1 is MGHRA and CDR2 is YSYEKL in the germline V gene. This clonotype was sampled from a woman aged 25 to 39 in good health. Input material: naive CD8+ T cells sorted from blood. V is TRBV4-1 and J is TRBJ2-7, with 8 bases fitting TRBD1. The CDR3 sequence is CASSRTGWTYEQYF. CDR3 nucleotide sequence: TGCGCCAGCAGCCGGACAGGGTGGACCTACGAGCAGTACTTC.